The 25 T cell receptor beta chains reported below all come from one sample, sequenced in a study of CD8 T cells in ankylosing spondylitis. Study-wide findings and caveats: Blood from ankylosing spondylitis patients appeared to carry a characteristic roughly 8-variant TCR beta motif.

TCRdb redid the calling of the 5' RACE reads with MiXCR, one entry per CDR3 protein. Among 350,000 to 450,000 distinct CDR3 sequences, roughly a quarter were seen once, and the ten largest hold 0.85% to 1%. Their recognized antigens are unknown. Material for sequencing was blood, either unsorted or a sorted T cell fraction (not recorded which). All receptors come from a male donor with ankylosing spondylitis.

The genes are TRBV12-3 or TRBV12-4 and TRBJ1-6; D is perhaps TRBD1 (6 bases). Trimming removed 7 bases from V and 8 bases from J, with 18 bases in between. The CDR3 has 15 residues. For the CDR3, the DNA is TGTGCCAGCACCAACAGGGTGGGGGGCTATTCACCCCTCCACTTT. It translates to CASTNRVGGYSPLHF.

V usage is TRBV11-3 and J usage is TRBJ2-6; no reliable D call. This CDR3 has 15 amino acids. CDR1 SGHNT and CDR2 YENEEA come from the germline V gene. V gave up 4 bases and J gave up 2 bases, with 9 bases separating them. CDR3 amino acids: CASSYSSTGANVLTF. The CDR3 nucleotides read TGTGCCAGCAGCTATAGTTCTACTGGGGCCAACGTCCTGACTTTC.

This clonotype was counted between two and nine times. The chain recombines TRBV3-1 with TRBJ2-5, with 12 bases that match TRBD2. V trimming: 2 bases; J trimming: 5 bases; junction bases outside the gene matches: 9. Looked up from germline, CDR1 is LGHDT and CDR2 is YNNKEL (reference sequence). This CDR3 has 17 residues. The CDR3 here is CASSQIRLAGDIETQYF. The DNA for the CDR3 is TGTGCCAGCAGCCAAATCAGACTAGCGGGAGATATTGAGACCCAGTACTTC.

This clonotype turned up a few times. CDR3 amino acids: CASSLGDMTHSNQPQHF. Here the CDR3 DNA reads TGTGCCAGCAGCTTAGGAGACATGACACACAGCAATCAGCCCCAGCATTTT. The rearrangement joins TRBV7-9 to TRBJ1-5; no definite D call. The germline CDR1 and CDR2 sequences are SEHNR and FQNEAQ (reference sequence). Trimming cost V 1 base and J 1 base, with 14 bases left between them. The CDR3 loop spans 17 amino acids.

The chain employs TRBV18 and TRBJ2-3; D gene uncertain. CDR1 is KGHSH, CDR2 LQKENI, per germline. The CDR3 is 15 amino acids. The ends were cut back, 2 bases at V and 2 bases at J, with 11 bases in the middle. The CDR3 region is CASSPSSSYTDTQYF. In DNA form, the CDR3 reads TGTGCCAGCTCACCATCTTCGTCATACACAGATACGCAGTATTTT. Full variable domain (missing parts from reference TRBV18 and TRBJ2-3): NAGVMQNPRHLVRRRGQEARLRCSPMKGHSHVYWYRQLPEEGLKFMVYLQKENIIDESGMPKERFSAEFPKEGPSILRIQQVVRGDSAAYFCASSPSSSYTDTQYFGPGTRLTVL.

In this sample, this clonotype turned up a few times. The chain carries TRBV6-4 and TRBJ2-1; possibly TRBD2 for D (6 bases). The germline V gene encodes CDR1 MRHNA and CDR2 SNTAGT. Trimming cost V 2 bases and J 0 bases, with 11 bases left between them. The CDR3 spans 16 residues. The CDR3 region has the DNA TGTGCCAGCAGTGACGGGAGGTTCAGCTCCTACAATGAGCAGTTCTTC. It is translated as CASSDGRFSSYNEQFF.

The gene calls are TRBV5-1 and TRBJ2-3; D unclear. The CDR3 contains 14 residues. The V end lost 0 bases, the J end lost 5 bases, and 10 bases lay between the germline ends. Per germline, CDR1 SGHRS and CDR2 YFSETQ. The CDR3 loop is CASSLANREDTQYF. CDR3 sequence (DNA): TGCGCCAGCAGCTTGGCTAACAGAGAAGATACGCAGTATTTT.

This sequence joins TRBV20-1 and TRBJ2-5; 14 bases fit TRBD2. The V segment lost 6 bases and the J segment 2 bases; nucleotides outside the gene matches: 8. Germline loops: CDR1 DFQATT, CDR2 SNEGSKA (reference sequence). This CDR3 contains 16 residues. The CDR3 is CSATTSGRALQETQYF. Written as DNA, the CDR3 is TGCAGTGCAACGACTAGCGGGAGGGCCCTGCAAGAGACCCAGTACTTC.

The chain is built from TRBV6-2 or TRBV6-3 and TRBJ2-5, with 8 bases lining up with TRBD1. The CDR3 is made up of 12 amino acids. After removal of 8 bases from V and 4 bases from J, the junction contained 3 bases not matched to a gene. Germline CDR1 reads MNHEY; CDR2 reads SVGEGT. The CDR3 nucleotides are TGTGCCAGCGGACAGGGTCGAGAGACCCAGTACTTC. Translating gives CASGQGRETQYF.

The chain recombines TRBV12-3 or TRBV12-4 with TRBJ2-1; 12 nucleotides match TRBD2. The ends lost 6 bases at V and 9 bases at J; junction bases unmatched: 12. This CDR3 contains 16 residues. In nucleotides, the CDR3 is TGTGCCAGCAGCGCTAGCGGGAGGGCCCCCCAGGGTGAGCAGTTCTTC. Protein: CASSASGRAPQGEQFF.

In this sample, this clonotype turned up a few times. This chain joins TRBV27 and TRBJ2-2; D is tentatively TRBD1 or TRBD2 (6 bases each). Germline CDR1 and CDR2: MNHEY and SMNVEV (reference sequence). Trimming took 8 bases from V and 7 from J, leaving 17 bases between them. The CDR3 runs 14 residues. This CDR3 reads CASRNREDSGELFF. DNA for the CDR3: TGTGCCAGCCGAAACAGGGAGGATAGCGGGGAGCTGTTTTTT.

This clonotype was observed a handful of times. V gene TRBV20-1 combines with J gene TRBJ2-5; 12 bases line up with TRBD2. There are 13 residues in the CDR3. V lost 6 bases, J lost 5 bases, and 4 bases stayed unmatched. Germline-derived CDR1 and CDR2 are DFQATT and SNEGSKA (reference sequence). As DNA, the CDR3 is TGCAGTGCCCGGACTAGCGGGATGGAGACCCAGTACTTC. Protein: CSARTSGMETQYF.

The CDR3 bases are TGTGCCAGCAGCGACTGGAGTAGCTCCTACAATGAGCAGTTCTTC. Translated: CASSDWSSSYNEQFF. The gene calls are TRBV6-5 and TRBJ2-1; D uncertain. The CDR3 spans 15 residues. CDR1 MNHEY and CDR2 SVGAGI come from the germline V gene. Trimming pared 6 bases from V and 0 bases from J, leaving 12 bases between.

This clonotype appeared a few times. This chain's CDR3 is CASSQVQGDTQYF. The CDR3 DNA follows: TGCGCCAGCAGCCAAGTACAGGGGGATACGCAGTATTTT. V gene TRBV4-1 combines with J gene TRBJ2-3; 7 nucleotides align to TRBD1. There are 13 residues in the CDR3. The V gene's germline CDR1 is MGHRA and CDR2 YSYEKL. Germline trimming cut 1 base from V and 6 bases from J; bases unmatched to any gene: 1.

V usage is TRBV6-1 and J usage is TRBJ2-7; no definite D call. The CDR3 extends over 15 amino acids. In germline, CDR1 is MNHNS, CDR2 SASEGT. V lost 1 base and J lost 3, with 13 bases in between. CDR3 region: CASSEVLSHDYEQYF. DNA of the CDR3: TGTGCCAGCAGTGAAGTCTTATCCCACGACTACGAGCAGTACTTC.

This clonotype has a handful of counts. The CDR3 coding sequence is TGCAGTGCTTGGGACAGCTCTGGAAACACCATATATTTT. It translates to CSAWDSSGNTIYF. The V and J genes are TRBV20-1 and TRBJ1-3, with 7 bases matching TRBD1. Germline V gene data show CDR1 as DFQATT and CDR2 as SNEGSKA (reference sequence). The CDR3 is 13 amino acids. The V segment lost 5 bases and the J segment 0 bases; nucleotides outside the gene matches: 1.

The chain joins TRBV5-1 to TRBJ2-7, with 9 bases identical to TRBD2. The CDR3 loop spans 16 amino acids. CDR1 is SGHRS and CDR2 is YFSETQ in the germline V gene. V was clipped by 3 bases and J by 0 bases; unmatched bases: 7. CDR3 loop: CASSSQFSGSSYEQYF. The DNA for the CDR3 is TGCGCCAGCAGCTCGCAGTTTAGCGGGAGCTCCTACGAGCAGTACTTC.

J is TRBJ1-1 and V is TRBV29-1, with 7 nucleotides matching TRBD1. The CDR3 covers 14 residues. V was pared by 5 bases and J by 3 bases, with 9 bases of the junction left unmatched. Germline lookup yields CDR1 SQVTM and CDR2 ANQGSEA. The CDR3 loop reads CSVTGVLGYTEAFF. CDR3 nucleotide sequence: TGCAGCGTTACAGGGGTGTTGGGGTACACTGAAGCTTTCTTT.

This clonotype was seen once. V usage is TRBV29-1 and J usage is TRBJ1-1; TRBD1 agrees at 7 bases. Unmatched junction bases numbered 10, after V lost 6 bases and J lost 3 bases. Germline loops: CDR1 SQVTM, CDR2 ANQGSEA. The CDR3 is 14 amino acids. The CDR3 region is CSVAATGRDTEAFF. CDR3 bases: TGCAGCGTAGCAGCGACAGGGCGGGACACTGAAGCTTTCTTT.

The sample holds many counts of this clonotype. This sequence joins TRBV20-1 and TRBJ2-2; D possibly corresponds to TRBD1 (7 bases). The germline CDR1 and CDR2 sequences are DFQATT and SNEGSKA (reference sequence). Trimming shortened V by 6 bases and J by 2 bases, and 16 bases separated the two germline ends. The CDR3 is 15 residues long. CDR3 sequence reads: CSAHPGGLNTGELFF. The CDR3 region has the DNA TGCAGTGCCCACCCAGGGGGGCTTAACACCGGGGAGCTGTTTTTT.

This chain uses TRBV20-1 with TRBJ2-3; D may be TRBD2 (6 bases). V was pared by 0 bases and J by 3 bases, with 16 bases between. The CDR3 totals 16 residues. Germline V gene lookup returns CDR1 DFQATT and CDR2 SNEGSKA (reference sequence). CDR3 in amino acids: CSARDARGMGTDTQYF. CDR3 DNA sequence: TGCAGTGCTAGAGATGCTCGCGGGATGGGGACAGATACGCAGTATTTT.

This clonotype was seen a handful of times. The chain combines TRBV20-1 with TRBJ2-5; TRBD1 is a possible D gene (6 bases). V was shortened by 1 base and J by 5 bases, with 14 bases between the two germline ends. This CDR3 has 14 residues. Germline V gives CDR1 DFQATT, CDR2 SNEGSKA (reference sequence). The CDR3 sequence: CSARATGRGETQYF. The CDR3 nucleotides read TGCAGTGCTAGAGCCACCGGAAGGGGGGAGACCCAGTACTTC.

V usage is TRBV25-1 and J usage is TRBJ2-2; the D gene is possibly TRBD1 (6 bases). Between the trimmed V and J ends, which lost 5 bases and 4 bases, there was a span of 11 bases. Germline CDR1 and CDR2: MGHDK and SYGVNS. The CDR3 totals 14 residues. The CDR3 sequence: CASSIQGFTGELFF. The DNA for the CDR3 is TGTGCCAGCAGTATCCAGGGGTTCACCGGGGAGCTGTTTTTT.

The chain joins TRBV5-1 to TRBJ1-2, with a possible D match to TRBD1 (6 bases). Per germline, CDR1 SGHRS and CDR2 YFSETQ. V gave up 1 base and J gave up 2 bases, with 9 bases separating them. The CDR3 runs 14 residues. CDR3 sequence reads: CASSLSTGNYGYTF. The CDR3 bases are TGCGCCAGCAGCTTGTCAACAGGGAACTATGGCTACACCTTC. Full variable domain (outside the CDR3, taken from reference TRBV5-1 and TRBJ1-2): KAGVTQTPRYLIKTRGQQVTLSCSPISGHRSVSWYQQTPGQGLQFLFEYFSETQRNKGNFPGRFSGRQFSNSRSEMNVSTLELGDSALYLCASSLSTGNYGYTFGSGTRLTVV.

This clonotype has a handful of counts. The CDR3 protein is CASSLTDPRRPPLHF. CDR3 DNA sequence: TGTGCCAGCAGCTTAACGGATCCAAGAAGACCACCCCTCCACTTT. The rearrangement joins TRBV11-1 to TRBJ1-6; D unresolved. The CDR3 runs to 15 residues. Per germline, CDR1 SGHAT and CDR2 FQDESV (reference sequence). Between the trimmed V and J ends, which lost 2 bases and 11 bases, there was a span of 16 bases.